The clone carrying this T cell receptor (beta chain) was observed many times. Antigen unknown. Time point denoted: persistent/refractory GD, antithyroid drugs over 5 years with positive TRAb. After RNA was extracted from PBMCs, the TCR library was made from it. Deletions cut 3 bases from V and 5 bases from J, with 13 bases between. Germline V gives CDR1 SEHNR, CDR2 FQNEAQ (reference sequence). The CDR3 runs 14 residues. The data are from a study of regulatory T cells in long-lasting Graves disease. Broader study findings: Researchers reported studying only peripheral blood, not thyroid tissue. Favored gene segments in persistent disease were TRBV28, TRBJ1-2 and TRBJ2-5.

For TCR beta, libraries came from iRepertoire HTBI primers and Arm-PCR of CDR3 regions. Each CDR3 protein is one row after TCRdb ran MiXCR on the multiplex PCR reads. The sample comprises roughly 300,000 distinct CDR3 sequences, around 20% of which are singletons, and 25% to 35% rests with the top ten. This TCR was recovered from a female donor with Graves disease. The starting material was peripheral blood mononuclear cells (PBMCs), obtained when the disease was refractory, from a patient treated with antithyroid drugs. The chain couples TRBV7-9 to TRBJ2-5, with D possibly matching TRBD1 (5 bases). As DNA, the CDR3 is TGTGCCAGCAGCTTGGCAGGGCGGACCGAGACCCAGTACTTC. Translated, it gives CASSLAGRTETQYF.